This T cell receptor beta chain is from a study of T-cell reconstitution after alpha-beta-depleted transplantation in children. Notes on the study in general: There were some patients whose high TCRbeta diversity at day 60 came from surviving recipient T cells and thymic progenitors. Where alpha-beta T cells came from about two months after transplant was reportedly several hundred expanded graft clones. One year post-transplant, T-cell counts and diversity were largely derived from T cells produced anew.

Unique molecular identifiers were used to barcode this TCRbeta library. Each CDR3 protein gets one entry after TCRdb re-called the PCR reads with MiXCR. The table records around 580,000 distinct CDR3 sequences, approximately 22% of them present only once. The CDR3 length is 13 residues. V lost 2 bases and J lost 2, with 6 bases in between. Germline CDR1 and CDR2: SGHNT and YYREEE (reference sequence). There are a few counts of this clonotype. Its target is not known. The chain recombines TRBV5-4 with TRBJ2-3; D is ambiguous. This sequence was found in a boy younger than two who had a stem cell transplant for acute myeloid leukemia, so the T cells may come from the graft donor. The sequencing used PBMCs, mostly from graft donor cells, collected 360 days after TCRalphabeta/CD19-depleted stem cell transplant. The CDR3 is CASSLKPTDTQYF. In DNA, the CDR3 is TGTGCCAGCAGCTTAAAACCCACAGATACGCAGTATTTT.